This paragraph covers one TCR beta chain sequence. The CDR3 covers 15 residues. The V end was cut by 6 bases, the J end by 3 bases, with 18 bases between. Per germline, CDR1 MDHEN and CDR2 SYDVKM. The entry originates in a study of shared clonotypes between healthy human individuals. Naive-designated CD8 cells lacked CD45RO, were positively enriched for CCR7, and omitted terminally differentiated effector memory CD45RA+ cells. TCRdb keeps only in-frame clones here, not all; method: immunoSEQ multiplex PCR. The sample has 800,000 to 950,000 clones, 90% to 98% seen once. The chain joins TRBV28 to TRBJ2-7; D unclear. The receptor's source is a man under 40 in good health. Specimen: naive CD8+ T cells sorted from blood. The CDR3 region has the DNA TGTGCCAGCAGGTCGCCGGGTTCCCCCCTCTACGAGCAGTACTTC. Translation gives CASRSPGSPLYEQYF.